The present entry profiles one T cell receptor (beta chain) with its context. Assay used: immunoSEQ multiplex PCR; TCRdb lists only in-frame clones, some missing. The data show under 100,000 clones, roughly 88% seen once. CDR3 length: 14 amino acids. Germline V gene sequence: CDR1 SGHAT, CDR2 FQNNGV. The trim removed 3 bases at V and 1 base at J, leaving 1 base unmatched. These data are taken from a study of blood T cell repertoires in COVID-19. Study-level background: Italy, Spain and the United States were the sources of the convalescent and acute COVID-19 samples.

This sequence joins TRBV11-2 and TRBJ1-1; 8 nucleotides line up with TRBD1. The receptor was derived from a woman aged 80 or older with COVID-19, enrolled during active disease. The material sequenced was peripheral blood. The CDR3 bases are TGTGCCAGCAGCTTCGGACAGGGGAACACTGAAGCTTTCTTT. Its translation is CASSFGQGNTEAFF.